This TCR beta chain is from a study of blood T cell repertoires in COVID-19. Sequenced by immunoSEQ multiplex PCR; TCRdb stores in-frame clones only, minus some. Of 150,000 to 200,000 clones listed, around 80% are singletons. In germline, CDR1 is LGHDT, CDR2 YNNKEL (reference sequence). Trimming pared 1 base from V and 4 bases from J, leaving 6 bases between. This CDR3 is 13 amino acids long. The rearrangement joins TRBV3-1 (or the pseudogene TRBV3-2) to TRBJ2-3, with D possibly matching TRBD2 (5 bases). The TCR originated in an older woman with COVID-19, enrolled during active disease. Sequencing was performed on peripheral blood. The CDR3 DNA follows: TGTGCCAGCAGCCAAGGGGAGTCAGATACGCAGTATTTT. Its translation is CASSQGESDTQYF.